This T cell receptor beta chain came from a study of shared clonotypes between healthy human individuals. Across the study: CD4 naive cells filled three plates per donor, CD4 memory three, CD8 naive two and CD8 memory one. Whole-study results and caveats: Clonotype sharing among the donors was expected to vary with sequencing depth. Larger richness was generally estimated for naive than memory subsets.

The protocol was immunoSEQ multiplex PCR, while the TCRdb copy is restricted to in-frame clones and leaves out a portion. The sample includes some 2,100,000 clones, around 95% of them seen just once. The germline gives CDR1 SGHRS, CDR2 YFSETQ. The CDR3 extends over 15 amino acids. Trimming removed 5 bases at V and 0 bases at J, with 14 bases between. This clone was observed a few times. As yet, its antigen is unknown. The donors, all of them Caucasian adults, lived in Nashville, Tennessee. This TCR derives from a man younger than 35 in good health. Sequencing was performed on naive CD4+ T cells sorted from blood. Sample subset: CD45RA+ positively selected. The chain recombines TRBV5-1 with TRBJ1-1; tentatively, D is TRBD1 (6 bases). The DNA for the CDR3 is TGCGCCAGCAGATCTGGGGGCGGAGTGAACACTGAAGCTTTCTTT. This codes for CASRSGGGVNTEAFF.